The rows below give T cell receptor beta chains drawn from one sample of a study of CD8 T cells in ankylosing spondylitis. TCRdb ran MiXCR on the 5' RACE reads and lists one entry per CDR3 protein. The data show 400,000 or so distinct CDR3 sequences, with about 24% seen just once and 0.89% held by the top ten. Material: blood, either unsorted or a sorted T cell fraction (not recorded which). All receptors come from a male donor with ankylosing spondylitis. Each CDR3 is given with its conserved first and last residue. The order of the fields is D gene, J gene, clone size, V gene, CDR3 protein, CDR3 DNA. The D gene is left open where the match is weak. Not every row has a clone size; where given, it reads once, few, many or a size class.

D gene: TRBD2
J gene: TRBJ2-2
clone size: few
V gene: TRBV29-1
CDR3 protein: CSVAGLAGGRLTGELFF
CDR3 DNA: TGCAGCGTCGCGGGGCTAGCGGGAGGCCGTTTGACCGGGGAGCTGTTTTTT

D gene: NA
J gene: TRBJ1-1
clone size: NA
V gene: TRBV30
CDR3 protein: CAWSEGGWTEAFF
CDR3 DNA: TGTGCCTGGAGTGAGGGAGGGTGGACTGAAGCTTTCTTT

D gene: NA
J gene: TRBJ2-1
clone size: NA
V gene: TRBV5-1
CDR3 protein: CASSLVGVGRGNFGNNEQFF
CDR3 DNA: TGCGCCAGCAGCTTGGTTGGGGTAGGCAGGGGCAATTTTGGTAACAATGAGCAGTTCTTC

D gene: NA
J gene: TRBJ2-1
clone size: few
V gene: TRBV5-1
CDR3 protein: CASSLEASRNEQFF
CDR3 DNA: TGCGCCAGCAGCTTGGAGGCTAGCAGGAATGAGCAGTTCTTC

D gene: TRBD1
J gene: TRBJ1-6
clone size: few
V gene: TRBV6-5
CDR3 protein: CASSYDRGGSYNSPLHF
CDR3 DNA: TGTGCCAGCAGTTACGACAGGGGAGGATCCTATAATTCACCCCTCCACTTT

D gene: TRBD2
J gene: TRBJ2-1
clone size: NA
V gene: TRBV6-1
CDR3 protein: CASRTDSGSSYNEQFF
CDR3 DNA: TGTGCCAGCAGAACAGATAGCGGGAGCTCCTACAATGAGCAGTTCTTC

D gene: TRBD2
J gene: TRBJ2-2
clone size: few
V gene: TRBV6-1
CDR3 protein: CASSEAPSGHTGELFF
CDR3 DNA: TGTGCCAGCAGTGAAGCGCCTAGCGGACACACCGGGGAGCTGTTTTTT

D gene: TRBD2
J gene: TRBJ2-3
clone size: few
V gene: TRBV7-9
CDR3 protein: CASSPSGRAADTQYF
CDR3 DNA: TGTGCCAGCAGCCCGAGCGGGAGGGCCGCAGATACGCAGTATTTT

D gene: NA
J gene: TRBJ2-2
clone size: once
V gene: TRBV6-2/TRBV6-3
CDR3 protein: CASSPTGGELFF
CDR3 DNA: TGTGCCAGCAGCCCGACGGGCGGGGAGCTGTTTTTT

D gene: NA
J gene: TRBJ1-6
clone size: few
V gene: TRBV5-1
CDR3 protein: CASSLAKSAEHSPLHF
CDR3 DNA: TGCGCCAGCAGCTTGGCCAAGAGCGCAGAGCATTCACCCCTCCACTTT

D gene: TRBD2
J gene: TRBJ2-2
clone size: once
V gene: TRBV20-1
CDR3 protein: CSAQGLAGENTGELFF
CDR3 DNA: TGCAGTGCTCAAGGACTAGCGGGAGAGAACACCGGGGAGCTGTTTTTT

D gene: NA
J gene: TRBJ2-1
clone size: many
V gene: TRBV27
CDR3 protein: CASQRRAGYNEQFF
CDR3 DNA: TGTGCCAGCCAGCGGAGGGCAGGGTACAATGAGCAGTTCTTC

D gene: TRBD1
J gene: TRBJ2-5
clone size: NA
V gene: TRBV24-1
CDR3 protein: CATSASDRGPTQYF
CDR3 DNA: TGTGCCACCAGTGCCTCGGACAGGGGGCCGACCCAGTACTTC